This T cell receptor beta chain was identified in a study of blood T cells in healthy people across ages (dated by TCRdb to the mid-2010s). About the investigation overall: In model experiments, roughly one uniquely barcoded TCR beta cDNA molecule per two T cells was captured by template switching. Using deep sequencing normalized with unique cDNA molecular identifiers, the study measured how TCR beta repertoire diversity changes with age. Donors were grouped into four age groups: young (average 16 years), middle-aged (roughly 38), aged (around 62) and long-lived (just over 80). To avoid experimental bias, donors of different ages were spread randomly across the sequencing lanes. The study analyzed two additional independent replicas of 1 million unique cDNA reads from the same blood draw for two donors, one aged 18 to 29 and one aged 80 or older.

This clonotype was observed a handful of times. Its antigen remains unidentified. Base-call qualities are not available, and no considerably larger clone is one nucleotide away. Looking up the germline V gene yields CDR1 SQVTM and CDR2 ANQGSEA. V ends up 5 bases short and J 4 bases short, with an unmatched junction base count of 9. The CDR3 runs 14 amino acids, cysteine and phenylalanine included. The DNA shown is the 42-base CDR3, in frame from base 1. What the study reported, not specific to this receptor: A strong correlation was found between observed TCR beta diversity and the percentage of naive T cells measured by flow cytometry. The CMV infection status of donors was not known, potentially confounding age-related changes in expanded clonotypes. The long-lived group showed more naive CD4+ T cells, fewer expanded clones and increased TCR diversity than the aged group, suggesting age selection. Estimates of total diversity based on one million sequenced T cells were regarded as lower bounds and as underestimates. Bulk unsorted PBMC profiling prevented conclusive comparison of naive and antigen-experienced compartments. As age increased, observed TCR beta diversity per million T cells dropped in a roughly linear way, and a significant reduction was already evident by age 40.

Donors were about 36 systemically healthy Caucasian individuals from Russia aged roughly 6 to 90 years. Ten milliliters of peripheral blood were drawn from each donor into EDTA-treated Vacutainer tubes. Ficoll-Paque density-gradient centrifugation was used to isolate PBMCs, with at least 6.5 million per sample. Trizol reagent was used to extract total RNA from PBMCs, with at least 6 micrograms per sample. Naive CD45RAhigh/CD27high T cell percentages were measured by flow cytometry on a PBMC aliquot from every donor. Libraries were built with 5' RACE. TCRdb lists the instrument as Illumina HiSeq 2500. The second PCR ran for about 6 to 12 cycles and used a J-beta primer mix along with a sample-barcoded 5' primer. A template-switch 5' adaptor carrying 12 random nucleotides introduced a unique molecular identifier onto each TCR beta cDNA molecule. Each sample yielded at least 2.5 million CDR3-containing paired-end reads. The Mint cDNA synthesis kit, primed by a TRBC-specific oligonucleotide, was used to synthesize first-strand cDNA from all RNA. Following uracil-DNA glycosylase treatment, a first 18-cycle PCR with universal primers M1SS and BC2_uni_R was performed on all cDNA. The authors' analysis ran thus. Normalization of each sample was performed by random selection of 1 million high-quality reads, each carrying a distinct molecular identifier. Reads sharing molecular identifiers were discarded rather than binned into consensus sequences. CDR3 identification, clonotype clustering and error correction used MiTCR with a Q25 quality threshold and the strictest error-elimination algorithm. A nonparametric unseen species model with Euler transformation was used to estimate lower-bound total TCR beta diversity. TCRdb's own reprocessing of the public reads used fastp at Q25 and MiXCR and kept productive beta chains. Rows with a matching CDR3 protein are joined into one entry that keeps the most common DNA and genes. For this entry, the V and J calls and clone size follow TCRdb and not the study's own pipeline. The table for this sample lists 780,000 or so distinct CDR3 sequences; roughly three fifths of them were counted only once. The top ten hold around 24% of the sample.

The sequence joins TRBV29-1 to TRBJ2-5; 8 bases in the junction line up with TRBD2. Sample: blood. The receptor comes from a man aged 40-49 years in good health. The CDR3 protein sequence reads: CSVSRGGPLETQYF. DNA sequence: TGCAGCGTTAGCCGGGGGGGGCCGCTAGAGACCCAGTACTTC.